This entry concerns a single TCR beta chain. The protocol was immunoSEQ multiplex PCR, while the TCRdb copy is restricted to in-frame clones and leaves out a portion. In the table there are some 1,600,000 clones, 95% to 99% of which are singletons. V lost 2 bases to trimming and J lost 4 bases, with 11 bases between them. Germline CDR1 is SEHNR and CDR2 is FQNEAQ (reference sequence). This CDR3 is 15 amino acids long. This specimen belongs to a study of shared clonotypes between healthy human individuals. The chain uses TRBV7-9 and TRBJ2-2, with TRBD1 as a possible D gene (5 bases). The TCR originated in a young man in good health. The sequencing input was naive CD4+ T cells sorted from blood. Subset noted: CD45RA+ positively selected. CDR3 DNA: TGTGCCAGCAGCTTAAATGCAGGGTCCACCGGGGAGCTGTTTTTT. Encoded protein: CASSLNAGSTGELFF.